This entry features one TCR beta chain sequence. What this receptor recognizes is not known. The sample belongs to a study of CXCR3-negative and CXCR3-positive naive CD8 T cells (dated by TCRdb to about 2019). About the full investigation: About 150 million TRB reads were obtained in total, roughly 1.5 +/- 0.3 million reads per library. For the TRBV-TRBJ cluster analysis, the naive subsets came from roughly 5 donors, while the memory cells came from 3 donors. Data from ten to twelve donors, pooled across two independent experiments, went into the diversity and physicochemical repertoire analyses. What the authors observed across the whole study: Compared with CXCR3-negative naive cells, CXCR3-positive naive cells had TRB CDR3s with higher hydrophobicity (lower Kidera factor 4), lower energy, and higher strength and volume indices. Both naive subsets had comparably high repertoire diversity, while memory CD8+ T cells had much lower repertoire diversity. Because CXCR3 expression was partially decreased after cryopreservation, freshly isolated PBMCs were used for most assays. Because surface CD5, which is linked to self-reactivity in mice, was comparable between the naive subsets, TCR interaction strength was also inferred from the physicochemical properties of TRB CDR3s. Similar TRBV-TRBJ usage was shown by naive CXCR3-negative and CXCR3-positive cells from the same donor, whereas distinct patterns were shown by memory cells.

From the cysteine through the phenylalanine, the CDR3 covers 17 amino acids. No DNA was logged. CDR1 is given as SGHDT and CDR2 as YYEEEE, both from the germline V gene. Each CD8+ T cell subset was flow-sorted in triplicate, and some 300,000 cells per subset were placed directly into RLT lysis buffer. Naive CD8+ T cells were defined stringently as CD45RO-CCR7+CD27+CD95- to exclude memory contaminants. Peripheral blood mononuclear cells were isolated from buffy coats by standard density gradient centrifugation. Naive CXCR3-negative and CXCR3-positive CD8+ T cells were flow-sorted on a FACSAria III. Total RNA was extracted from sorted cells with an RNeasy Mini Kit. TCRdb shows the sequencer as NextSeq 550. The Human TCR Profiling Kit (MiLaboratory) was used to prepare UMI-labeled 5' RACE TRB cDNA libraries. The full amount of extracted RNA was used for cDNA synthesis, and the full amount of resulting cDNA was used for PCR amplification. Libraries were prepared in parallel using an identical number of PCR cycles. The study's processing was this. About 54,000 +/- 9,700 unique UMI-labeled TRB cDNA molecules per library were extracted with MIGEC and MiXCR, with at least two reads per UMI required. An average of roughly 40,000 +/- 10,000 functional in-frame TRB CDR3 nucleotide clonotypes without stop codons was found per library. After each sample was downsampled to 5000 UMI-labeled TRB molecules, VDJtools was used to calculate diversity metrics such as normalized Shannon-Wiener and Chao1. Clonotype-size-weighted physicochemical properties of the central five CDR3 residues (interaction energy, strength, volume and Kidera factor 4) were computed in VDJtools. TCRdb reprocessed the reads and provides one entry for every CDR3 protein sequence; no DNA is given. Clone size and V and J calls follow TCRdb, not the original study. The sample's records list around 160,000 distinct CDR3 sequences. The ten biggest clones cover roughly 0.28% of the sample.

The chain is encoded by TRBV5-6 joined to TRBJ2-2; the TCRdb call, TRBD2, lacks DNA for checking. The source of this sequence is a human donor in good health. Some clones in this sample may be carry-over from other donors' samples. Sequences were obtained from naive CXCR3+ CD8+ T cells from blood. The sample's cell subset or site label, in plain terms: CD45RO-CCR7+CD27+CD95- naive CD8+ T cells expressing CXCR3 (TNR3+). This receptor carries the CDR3 CTSSIGTSGWNTGELFF.